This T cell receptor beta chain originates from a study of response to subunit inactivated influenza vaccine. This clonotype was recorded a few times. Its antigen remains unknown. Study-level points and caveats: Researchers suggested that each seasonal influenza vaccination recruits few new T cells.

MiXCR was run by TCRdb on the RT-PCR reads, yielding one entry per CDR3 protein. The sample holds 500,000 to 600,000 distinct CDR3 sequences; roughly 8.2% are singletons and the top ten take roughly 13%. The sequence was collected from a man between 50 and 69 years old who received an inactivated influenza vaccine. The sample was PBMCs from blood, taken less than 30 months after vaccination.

CDR3 sequence (DNA): TGTGCCAGCATCCCAGGGGGAGGACAGAGCTATGGCTACACCTTC. It encodes CASIPGGGQSYGYTF. The rearrangement links TRBV6-1 to TRBJ1-2; 7 bases are a match to TRBD1. Germline V gene lookup returns CDR1 MNHNS and CDR2 SASEGT. The V and J ends lost 7 bases and 4 bases, in that order; junction bases with no gene match: 12. The CDR3 is 15 residues long.